Included here is one TCR beta chain sequence, with context. The antigen is undetermined. Germline V gives CDR1 LNHNV, CDR2 YYDKDF (reference sequence). The CDR3 consists of 16 residues. V trimming: 4 bases; J trimming: 4 bases; junction bases outside the gene matches: 13. TCRdb keeps only in-frame clones here, not all; method: immunoSEQ multiplex PCR. The table includes some 76,000 clones, under 95% detected once. These data originate in a study of lymphopenia after photon versus proton radiotherapy. Findings and limits, study-wide: Survival link was tested only in deceased patients; proton benefit remains a possibility. Photon-treated patients lost naive T cells and TCR diversity; proton-treated stayed stable. Larger post-nadir TCR diversity loss correlated inversely with survival in deceased patients. Oligoclonal CD8+ Temra expansion after nadir drove photon patients' diversity drop.

This chain joins TRBV15 and TRBJ2-7; 7 positions agree with TRBD2. The origin of this receptor is a woman aged 40 to 50 with cholangiocarcinoma. Material: peripheral blood, obtained from a patient treated with photon-based radiotherapy. This CDR3 is CATSNSLAGEGYEQYF. For the CDR3, the DNA is TGTGCCACCAGCAATTCCTTGGCGGGAGAAGGGTACGAGCAGTACTTC.